The clone carrying this TCR beta chain was detected only once. Participants, about 18 to 89 years old, spanned 24 US areas. Participant reports of clinical history set cohort assignment. The data stem from a study of blood T cell repertoires in COVID-19. Looking at the study overall: PBMCs, B-cell-depleted T cells, or T cells were the source of the cDNA or gDNA that made up the material.

The V gene end was trimmed by 0 bases and the J gene end by 3 bases; junction bases not matched to a gene: 12. The V gene's germline CDR1 is SGHRS and CDR2 YFSETQ. This CDR3 spans 17 amino acids. Per the original methods: Estimation of nucleated cell counts relied on the amplification of reference gene primers. TCRdb keeps only in-frame clones here, not all; method: immunoSEQ multiplex PCR. V and J calls plus clone size are reproduced from that table; the DNA served to infer D and trimming. In the table there are some 410,000 clones, over 75% of which are singletons. This receptor was obtained from a woman in her 30s with acute COVID-19. V is TRBV5-1 and J is TRBJ2-7; TRBD2 matches at 7 bases. Sequencing was carried out using PBMCs or T cells enriched from blood (not recorded which). CDR3 coding DNA: TGCGCCAGCAGCTTGGCTTGGGCGGGGGAATTATACTACGAGCAGTACTTC. It is translated as CASSLAWAGELYYEQYF. The full variable domain, rest sourced from reference TRBV5-1 and TRBJ2-7, is KAGVTQTPRYLIKTRGQQVTLSCSPISGHRSVSWYQQTPGQGLQFLFEYFSETQRNKGNFPGRFSGRQFSNSRSEMNVSTLELGDSALYLCASSLAWAGELYYEQYFGPGTRLTVT.